The sequence of this T cell receptor beta chain was determined in a study of blood T cell repertoires in COVID-19 (TCRdb year 2020). General notes on the study: The collaborator samples originated in the United States, Italy and Spain and spanned the acute and convalescent phases of COVID-19. The material from the prospective study consisted of cDNA or gDNA derived from T cells, B-cell-depleted T cells, or PBMCs. The dataset comprised deeply sampled blood TCRbeta repertoires from subjects exposed to, actively infected with, or recovered from COVID-19. A freely available public database, intended as a resource for researchers studying the immune response to SARS-CoV-2, is where the repertoires were released. The samples were drawn from the first 160 participants of the ongoing ImmuneRACE study and from about 1,200 subjects provided by 6 global collaborators. The sample metadata nearly always contained a de-identified subject ID, COVID-19 status, age in years and sex. Where HLA class I and class II types were available, the types were taken from metadata supplied by the sample provider, not from assay-based typing. What the study reported, not specific to this receptor: The quantity of clinical and demographic metadata differed by source and by participant and was supplied without curation.

On this clone itself: Its antigen remains undetermined. Within one base of it there is no much larger clone, and no base qualities were kept. The sample has other DNA sequences that encode this CDR3 too.

From the cysteine through the phenylalanine, the CDR3 covers 13 amino acids. Kept here is only the CDR3 DNA, which spans 39 bases and is read in frame from base 1. Trimmed from V: 5 bases; trimmed from J: 4 bases; junction bases lacking a gene match: 1. One collaborating source in Seattle enrolled patients during active infection and followed them longitudinally through the course of disease. Whole blood was collected in K2EDTA tubes by collaborating institutions according to the institutions' own protocols. Collaborator samples were shipped for TCRbeta analysis as frozen whole blood, isolated PBMCs, or DNA extracted from either sample type. The immunoSEQ Assay, a bias-controlled multiplex PCR, was used to amplify TCRbeta CDR3 regions from genomic DNA. In the source study's methods: Within the assay, amplification of reference gene primers was used to estimate how many nucleated cells each sample contained. To quantify the absolute abundance of each unique TCRbeta CDR3 rearrangement, sequence reads were collapsed and filtered. For each sample, productive Simpson clonality was calculated as the square root of Simpson's diversity index across productive rearrangements. TCRdb took this table from immuneACCESS and kept in-frame rearrangements with V and J called. Such tables lack part of the clones; where checked against another copy, unresolved V genes explain under half of the gap, and the rest is unexplained. V and J calls and clone size follow that table, whereas D and trimming were derived from the DNA. The sample records 300,000 to 450,000 clones, around 87% of which are singletons. Together, the top ten hold over 9.5% of the sample.

What was sequenced was peripheral blood. This TCR was sampled from a woman aged 25-40 years with COVID-19, enrolled during active disease. The rearranged chain carries TRBV12-3 or TRBV12-4 and TRBJ1-5, with 8 junctional bases fitting TRBD1. The DNA reads TGTGCCAGCAGTCGGACAGGGAATCAGCCCCAGCATTTT. It specifies CASSRTGNQPQHF.